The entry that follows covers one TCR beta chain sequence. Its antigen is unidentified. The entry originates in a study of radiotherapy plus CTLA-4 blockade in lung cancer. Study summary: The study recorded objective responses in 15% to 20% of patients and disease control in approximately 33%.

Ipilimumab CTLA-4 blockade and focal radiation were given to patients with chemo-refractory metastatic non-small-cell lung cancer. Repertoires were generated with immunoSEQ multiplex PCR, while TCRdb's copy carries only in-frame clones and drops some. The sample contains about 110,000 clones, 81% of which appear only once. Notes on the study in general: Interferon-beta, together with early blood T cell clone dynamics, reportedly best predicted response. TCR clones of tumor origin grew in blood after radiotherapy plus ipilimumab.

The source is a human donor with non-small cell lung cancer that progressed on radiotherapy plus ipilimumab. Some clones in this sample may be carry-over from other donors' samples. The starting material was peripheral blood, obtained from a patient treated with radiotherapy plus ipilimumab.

The CDR3 is CASSIVGQGGKPQHF. CDR3 nucleotides: TGTGCCAGTAGTATAGTTGGCCAGGGTGGAAAGCCCCAGCATTTT. This chain links TRBV19 with TRBJ1-5; D is perhaps TRBD1 (5 bases). The V end lost 1 base, the J end lost 8 bases, and 15 bases lay between the germline ends. The V gene's germline CDR1 is LNHDA and CDR2 SQIVND (reference sequence). This CDR3 region has 15 residues.